This section outlines one T cell receptor (beta chain) sequence together with its context. Its recognized antigen is unknown. Nothing much larger sits one base from this clone, and base qualities are not available. The cohort comprised several hundred healthy bone marrow donors. All cohort members were sampled while nominally healthy, although unrecorded immune exposures were likely present. The donor was CMV seropositive and belonged to the group of 250 to 350 seropositive cohort members. A peripheral blood sample was collected from each donor, and TCR beta sequencing was performed on peripheral blood mononuclear cells. Genomic DNA extraction from the blood cell samples was performed with the Qiagen DNeasy Blood Extraction Kit. The data belong to a study of cytomegalovirus exposure and HLA in healthy donors (dated by TCRdb to 2015 to 2018). In the study overall: In an earlier analysis of several hundred of the donors, less than 350 Gb of sequence data and some 100 million unique TCR beta sequences from roughly 180 million T cells were reported. An earlier analysis of 587 of the donors used high-throughput TCR beta sequencing to judge whether each TCR beta V gene segment behaved as functional or pseudogenic. Four to six DR-DQ haplotypes were handled as single units for association and clustering, since linkage in the cohort was strong. A later genetic analysis used genome-wide SNP genotypes for 398 of the 666 donors, treating that subset as a discovery cohort. Rather than drawing on any new phenotypic data, the later analysis identified candidate immune exposures from TCR beta sequences and the way those sequences occurred across donors. A later analysis re-analyzed previously published TCR beta repertoires from 650 to 800 donors and added high-resolution HLA genotyping to study TCR occurrence patterns. High-throughput TCR immunosequencing, statistical association of individual TCRs with disease status, and machine learning were combined to predict cytomegalovirus infection status. Every repertoire in the discovery cohort had been generated on one and the same sequencing platform. Class I and class II HLA loci were covered by the typing at four-digit resolution. An early release covering approximately 600 HLA-typed donors comprised approximately 300 gigabases of sequencing data and around 80 million unique TCR sequences. Of the roughly 400 genotyped donors, 80% to 90% were placed in the genetic ancestry cluster associated with self-reported Caucasian donors. Among over 350 genotyped donors of the cohort, an average of 235,054 unique TCR beta nucleotide sequences were sequenced per donor, roughly a sixth of them non-productive. A separate validation cohort of 100 to 150 different subjects was used in addition to the approximately 700-subject first cohort. The number of typed donors differed by locus: roughly 629-640 for A, B, C, DRB1 and DQB1; 522 for DQA1; approximately 600 for DPA1; and some 430 for DPB1. The study aimed to test whether signatures of past pathogen exposure could be identified by cataloging public T cell receptors. Donor age, sex, ethnicity and CMV serostatus were compiled alongside the repertoire data. Using immunosequencing, the study profiled T cell repertoires from fewer than 700 subjects and related those repertoires to cytomegalovirus serostatus.

What the work shows at the level of the full study, not this receptor alone: It was suggested by the authors that the approach could potentially be generalized to other disease states and immunological phenotypes. A further reported finding was that TCR beta sequences accurately predicted the HLA-A and HLA-B alleles for most subjects in the first cohort. According to a later analysis, parvovirus B19, influenza, CMV and Epstein-Barr virus appeared linked to several top co-occurrence clusters. The study gave a list of some 150 TCR beta chains associated with cytomegalovirus. In a later analysis, TCR association rates were found to vary across HLA loci, with the most associated TCRs seen for DRB1 alleles and the fewest for HLA-C alleles. In both the original and validation cohorts, the classifier was reported to diagnose cytomegalovirus status with high specificity and sensitivity. Roughly uniform sequencing depth across donors was assumed in presence/absence analyses, although this assumption may not hold. Most TCR sequences were observed very rarely across donors, whereas some public TCRs were present in many individuals. In a later analysis, most CMV-associated TCR beta chains were found to appear HLA-restricted, with HLA associations seemingly driven largely by CMV exposure. Because counts were too low, about 18 rarely observed V segments, including chromosome 9 orphons, were left out of the earlier analysis of about 620 of the donors. In vitro tests confirmed that a few of the cytomegalovirus-associated TCR beta chains recognize cytomegalovirus antigens. Correlated functional status among segregating V segments might reflect linkage disequilibrium, but an unknown experimental factor could not be ruled out. In a later analysis, HLA-associated TCR beta chains were found to be more clonally expanded and to have lower generation probabilities than equally common non-associated chains. According to a later genetic analysis, donors in an Asian-associated ancestry cluster had fewer N-insertions in productive TCRs than the approximately 690-donor mean. The sequencing pipeline was judged likely to have produced a cluster of highly shared sequence variants as a technical artifact. In an earlier analysis of some 550 of the donors, most TCR beta V segments were observed in productive rearrangements about 90% or about 30% of the time, broadly matching IMGT annotations. The cohort was sequenced for TCR beta chains only, and without alpha or paired-chain data the features that could be detected were limited. HLA typing was unavailable for some donors at each locus, so association tests used only the typed subset. For the cohort, immune exposure information was limited to CMV serostatus. A later analysis associated about 18,000 TCR beta sequences with specific HLA alleles at a false discovery rate of 0.05. In a later genetic analysis, a missense DCLRE1C variant was associated with V-gene and J-gene trimming of TCR beta chains, and the association was replicated in an independent cohort. When HLA alleles, especially DR and DQ, strongly co-occurred, TCR associations were difficult to assign to individual alleles. Some IMGT-functional V segments, including TRBV6-2 and TRBV6-3, could not be distinguished by the 87-base-pair reads and were therefore excluded.

Compared with germline, V lacks 2 bases and J lacks 10 bases; bases without a gene match: 11. Reading from cysteine to phenylalanine, the CDR3 counts 15 amino acids. CDR3 DNA is the only sequence kept; it has 45 bases, read in frame from the first base. Via the germline V gene (reference sequence), CDR1 is GTSNPN and CDR2 SVGIG. Libraries were built with the immunoSEQ multiplex PCR assay. The multiplex PCR relied on a mix of 60 forward primers for TCR Vbeta segments and 13 reverse primers for TCR Jbeta segments. The CDR3 region of rearranged TCR beta genes was amplified from genomic DNA with a multiplex PCR assay. The amplified TCR beta libraries were sequenced on the Illumina HiSeq System as 87-base-pair reads. The study's processing was this. In a later analysis, tens of millions of unique TCR beta chains were counted across the roughly 670 repertoires, and roughly 10 million of these chains were shared by at least two donors. Raw reads were error-corrected and collapsed into unique sequences with a nearest-neighbor algorithm that merged closely related sequences to remove PCR and sequencing errors. CDR3 sequences were aligned to IMGT reference sequences to assign V, D and J gene segments. For a sequence to be retained, a match of at least six nucleotides was required to both a V gene segment and a J gene segment. Rearrangements were classified as productive when the CDR3 lacked stop codons and remained in frame with V and J, and all other rearrangements were classified as non-productive. CDR3 was defined according to IMGT convention as the region running from the second conserved V-encoded cysteine to the conserved J-encoded phenylalanine. The earlier analysis of about 530 of the donors excluded any sequence lacking an unambiguous match to a single V gene segment. In an earlier analysis of around 590 of the donors, a V segment was called functional when productive rearrangements were above 56.7%, and segregating when the standard deviation between donors exceeded 5%. A statistical classification framework was built to diagnose cytomegalovirus status from the catalog of TCR beta chain sequences. In a later analysis, V and J genes were assigned by comparing TCR nucleotide sequences against IMGT/GENE-DB human TR gene sequences. The TCRdist pipeline was used in a later analysis to assign CDR3 sequences and most-parsimonious VDJ recombination scenarios. In a later analysis, each TCR beta chain was defined by its CDR3 amino acid sequence together with its V-gene family, and reads lacking a unique V-gene family were excluded. A later analysis removed 592 highly shared, low-generation-probability nucleotide sequences to deal with suspected cross-contamination and a sequencing artifact. For each public chain, a later analysis derived a clonal expansion index from normalized ranks of inferred template counts within each repertoire. Generation probabilities in a later analysis came from a VDJ recombination model fitted to out-of-frame rearrangements, and those results were checked against IGoR. In a later analysis, hypergeometric tests were used to score TCR-TCR, TCR-HLA and TCR-CMV co-occurrence, with a repertoire-size bias correction applied to TCR pairs. A later analysis estimated false discovery rates by permuting HLA or CMV assignments 20 times. In a later analysis, co-occurring TCRs were grouped using DBSCAN, with TCRdist sequence similarity added in when clustering inside HLA-allele-positive subsets. Co-occurrence clustering excluded repertoires with fewer than 30,000 or more than 120,000 public chains, plus five with anomalous nucleotide sharing. TCRdb retrieved this table from immuneACCESS and kept in-frame rearrangements only. Not all clones are present; in checked studies, unresolved V genes account for under half, and no reason is known for the remainder. The V and J calls and clone size are taken from that table; D and trimming were inferred from the DNA. Counted in this sample were about 120,000 clones; about 78% of them appeared once. Together, the top ten hold less than 15% of the sample.

The rearrangement combines TRBV30 with TRBJ1-2; TRBD1 matches 12 bases in the middle. The specimen was PBMCs. The sequence was obtained from a woman aged 40 to 55 in good health and CMV-seropositive. This receptor has the CDR3 CAWSSSGTGGTDYTF. The nucleotides read TGTGCCTGGAGTTCCTCCGGGACAGGGGGCACGGACTACACCTTC.